These T cell receptor beta chains were read from a single sample in a study of T-cell memory formation after mild COVID-19. TCRdb passed the 5' RACE reads through MiXCR, listing each CDR3 protein once. The repertoire holds just under 550,000 distinct CDR3 sequences, with just over 20% as singletons. Sequenced sample: PBMCs or a T cell subset sorted from them (not recorded which). The receptors here all came from an adult woman who had mild COVID-19 (a few samples of this study predate the infection). Cell type and time point are not known. Each CDR3 is given with its conserved first and last residue. A D gene is named only where the DNA matches it firmly. Part of the rows lack a size; the others show once, few, many or a class for expanded clones.

clone size	J gene	V gene	D gene	CDR3 DNA	CDR3 protein
few	TRBJ2-5	TRBV18	TRBD2	TGTGCCAGCTCACGCAAGACTAGCGGGGTTGGGGAGACCCAGTACTTC	CASSRKTSGVGETQYF
many	TRBJ2-4	TRBV6-1	.	TGTGCCAGCTTCCGGACCGGGGAAAACATTCAGTACTTC	CASFRTGENIQYF
.	TRBJ2-2	TRBV6-6	.	TGTGCCAGCGACGGGGCTGGGGAGCTGTTTTTT	CASDGAGELFF
.	TRBJ2-1	TRBV4-2	TRBD1	TGTGCCAGCAGCCATGTGGGACAGGGACACAACAATGAGCAGTTCTTC	CASSHVGQGHNNEQFF
.	TRBJ2-7	TRBV20-1	.	TGCAGTGCGAGAGCGGGTCCCATCTACGAGCAGTACTTC	CSARAGPIYEQYF
many	TRBJ2-2	TRBV5-1	.	TGCGCCAGCAGCTTGGAGGTTCGAACAGAAACCGGGGAGCTGTTTTTT	CASSLEVRTETGELFF
.	TRBJ2-1	TRBV6-1	TRBD2	TGTGCCAGCAGTGAACAGCGGGGGGTCAATGAGCAGTTCTTC	CASSEQRGVNEQFF
many	TRBJ2-1	TRBV7-2	TRBD2	TGTGCCAGCAGCTTAAGTAGCGGGAGTAATGAGCAGTTCTTC	CASSLSSGSNEQFF
few	TRBJ1-1	TRBV15	.	TGTGCCACCAGCAGAGATAGGGGATCTCCGGGTGAAGCTTTCTTT	CATSRDRGSPGEAFF
.	TRBJ1-3	TRBV2	.	TGTGCCAGCAGTGAAGGGGGGCTAGGAGCTGGAAACACCATATATTTT	CASSEGGLGAGNTIYF
.	TRBJ1-1	TRBV30	TRBD1	TGTGCCTGGAGTCGGCCAGGGGGAAACACTGAAGCTTTCTTT	CAWSRPGGNTEAFF
few	TRBJ2-3	TRBV27	.	TGTGCCAGCAGCCCAGGGAGCTCTAGCACAGATACGCAGTATTTT	CASSPGSSSTDTQYF
few	TRBJ1-5	TRBV7-2	.	TGTGCCAGCAGCTTACAGGGAGGTAGTCAGCCCCAGCATTTT	CASSLQGGSQPQHF
.	TRBJ2-3	TRBV12-3/TRBV12-4	.	TGTGCCAGCAGTCTCCACTGGACAGATAGCACAGATACGCAGTATTTT	CASSLHWTDSTDTQYF
.	TRBJ1-6	TRBV7-8	.	TGTGCCAGCAGCTTAGCGCGGAGCCCTTGGTCACCCCTCCACTTT	CASSLARSPWSPLHF
.	TRBJ2-1	TRBV4-1	TRBD2	TGCGCCAGCAGCATACGACTAGCGGGAGGACGGGAGCAGTTCTTC	CASSIRLAGGREQFF
.	TRBJ2-7	TRBV2	.	TGTGCCAGCAGTCTATCGACAGTTTACTCCTACGAGCAGTACTTC	CASSLSTVYSYEQYF
.	TRBJ2-1	TRBV27	TRBD2	TGTGCCATCAGACCCCAGCGGGAGATGAGCAATGAGCAGTTCTTC	CAIRPQREMSNEQFF
few	TRBJ2-7	TRBV29-1	.	TGCAGCGTTGGGCGGGACGCCAGCTCCTACGAGCAGTACTTC	CSVGRDASSYEQYF
.	TRBJ1-1	TRBV7-9	TRBD1	TGTGCCAGCAGCGCCTTACAGGGGGCGAGGTACACTGAAGCTTTCTTT	CASSALQGARYTEAFF
few	TRBJ2-1	TRBV7-6	TRBD2	TGTGCCAGCAGCTTAATTCTAGCGGGAATTAATGAGCAGTTCTTC	CASSLILAGINEQFF
many	TRBJ1-2	TRBV5-1	.	TGCGCCAGCAGCTTGGCCATAACAGACTATGGCTACACCTTC	CASSLAITDYGYTF
few	TRBJ2-5	TRBV11-2	TRBD1	TGTGCCAGCAGCGCGGACAGGGCCCAAGAGACCCAGTACTTC	CASSADRAQETQYF
few	TRBJ2-3	TRBV20-1	.	TGCAGTGCTCTACCCCCCAGCGGGCTGGGGAGTTACACAGATACGCAGTATTTT	CSALPPSGLGSYTDTQYF
.	TRBJ2-1	TRBV7-2	TRBD2	TGTGCCAGCAGCTTCGTTGGACTAGCGGGGAACAATGAGCAGTTCTTC	CASSFVGLAGNNEQFF
.	TRBJ2-3	TRBV7-3	TRBD2	TGTGCCAGCAGCTTCCAGCCGAGCGGGACTAGCACAGATACGCAGTATTTT	CASSFQPSGTSTDTQYF
.	TRBJ2-7	TRBV7-2	.	TGTGCCAGCAGCTTAGCCGAGGGTCCCTACGAGCAGTACTTC	CASSLAEGPYEQYF
.	TRBJ2-7	TRBV6-6	.	TGTGCCAGCAGTCCCCGACAGGTCCACGAGCAGTACTTC	CASSPRQVHEQYF
.	TRBJ2-3	TRBV29-1	TRBD2	TGCAGCGTTGGGCTAGCGGGAGCCGGGGCAGATACGCAGTATTTT	CSVGLAGAGADTQYF
few	TRBJ2-3	TRBV15	TRBD1	TGTGCCACCAGCAGAGATAGGGGGCTGGTCCCCACAGATACGCAGTATTTT	CATSRDRGLVPTDTQYF
.	TRBJ2-1	TRBV12-3/TRBV12-4	TRBD2	TGTGCCAGCAGTTTTTTAGCGGGAGAAGGGGGCAATGAGCAGTTCTTC	CASSFLAGEGGNEQFF
.	TRBJ2-7	TRBV7-9	TRBD2	TGTGCCAGCAGCTTAGCGAGCGCTAGCGGGCGCCACATGAACGAGCAGTACTTC	CASSLASASGRHMNEQYF
few	TRBJ1-2	TRBV15	.	TGTGCCACCAGCACTAGCAGGGCCGCCAACTATGGCTACACCTTC	CATSTSRAANYGYTF
.	TRBJ2-1	TRBV2	.	TGTGCCAGCAGTGGGTGGGCCTGGGTGAATGAGCAGTTCTTC	CASSGWAWVNEQFF
.	TRBJ1-1	TRBV20-1	.	TGCAGTGCTAGTCTGGGTGATGGGACTGAAGCTTTCTTT	CSASLGDGTEAFF
few	TRBJ2-2	TRBV5-5	TRBD1	TGTGCCAGCAGCCCGCATCAGGGGGAAGCGTTGGCCGGGGAGCTGTTTTTT	CASSPHQGEALAGELFF
.	TRBJ2-7	TRBV12-3/TRBV12-4	TRBD2	TGTGCCAGCAGTCCCCGGACTAGCGGTTACTACGAGCAGTACTTC	CASSPRTSGYYEQYF
.	TRBJ1-1	TRBV18	TRBD1	TGTGCCAGCTCATTAACGCCGGGACAGGGGGCAAATGGGAACACTGAAGCTTTCTTT	CASSLTPGQGANGNTEAFF
.	TRBJ2-2	TRBV6-6	.	TGTGCCAGCAGTCCTGGAGGGGGAAGGGTCACCGGGGAGCTGTTTTTT	CASSPGGGRVTGELFF
few	TRBJ2-5	TRBV7-2	TRBD2	TGTGCCAGCAGCTCACCTAGCGGTCCGGGGGAGACCCAGTACTTC	CASSSPSGPGETQYF
few	TRBJ2-3	TRBV11-3	TRBD2	TGTGCCAGCAGCTTAGATCCCATGGCCCGACTAGCGAGCACAGATACGCAGTATTTT	CASSLDPMARLASTDTQYF
few	TRBJ2-1	TRBV4-1	TRBD2	TGCGCCACCACTAGCGGGGACGTCTCCTACAATGAGCAGTTCTTC	CATTSGDVSYNEQFF
.	TRBJ2-3	TRBV7-2	TRBD2	TGTGCCAGCAGCTTAGCTAGCGGGGGATGGACAGATACGCAGTATTTT	CASSLASGGWTDTQYF
.	TRBJ1-2	TRBV29-1	.	TGCAGCGCGGGTCTATCCTATGGCTACACCTTC	CSAGLSYGYTF
few	TRBJ2-2	TRBV12-3/TRBV12-4	TRBD1	TGTGCCAGCAGTCCCGACAGGGTAAACACCGGGGAGCTGTTTTTT	CASSPDRVNTGELFF
few	TRBJ1-5	TRBV24-1	TRBD1	TGTGCCACCAGTGGACAGGGGAACAATCAGCCCCAGCATTTT	CATSGQGNNQPQHF
.	TRBJ1-2	TRBV7-9	.	TGTGCCAGCACCTTGACAGGCCTCTCTATGCGCTACACCTTC	CASTLTGLSMRYTF
few	TRBJ2-1	TRBV12-3/TRBV12-4	TRBD1	TGTGCCAGCAGTGCCGGGACAGGGGGTTTCAATGAGCAGTTCTTC	CASSAGTGGFNEQFF
few	TRBJ2-4	TRBV11-2	TRBD1	TGTGCCAGCAGCCTTCTGACAGGGGGGAGGGCCAAAAACATTCAGTACTTC	CASSLLTGGRAKNIQYF
few	TRBJ2-3	TRBV15	TRBD2	TGTGCCGTCCAAGCGGGAGGGGCAGATACGCAGTATTTT	CAVQAGGADTQYF
few	TRBJ2-3	TRBV25-1	TRBD2	TGTGCCAGCAGTGGGGGAGCGGGAGATGGTACAGATACGCAGTATTTT	CASSGGAGDGTDTQYF
.	TRBJ1-2	TRBV12-3/TRBV12-4	.	TGTGCCAGCACTGATAGGGTAGGAGGCTACACCTTC	CASTDRVGGYTF